This entry lists 6 T cell receptor beta chains sequenced from one sample in a study of CD8 T cells in ankylosing spondylitis. Each CDR3 protein is one row after TCRdb ran MiXCR on the 5' RACE reads. The sample records some 130,000 distinct CDR3 sequences, roughly 8% being singletons. The source material was synovial fluid, either unsorted or a sorted T cell fraction (not recorded which). The source is a male donor with ankylosing spondylitis.

This clonotype came up a few times. The chain links TRBV4-2 to TRBJ2-7, with unresolved D. This CDR3 has 13 amino acids. Trimming cost V 4 bases and J 0 bases, with 7 bases left between them. Germline assignment: CDR1 LGHNA and CDR2 YNFKEQ. The CDR3 here is CASSPKVSYEQYF. The CDR3 region has the DNA TGTGCCAGCAGCCCCAAAGTCTCCTACGAGCAGTACTTC.

Many counts were recorded for this clonotype. The chain couples TRBV12-3 or TRBV12-4 to TRBJ1-5; D is unresolved. The CDR3 consists of 14 residues. Trimming pared 0 bases from V and 0 bases from J, leaving 3 bases between. In DNA, the CDR3 is TGTGCCAGCAGTTTAGCTGCTAGCAATCAGCCCCAGCATTTT. This gives the protein CASSLAASNQPQHF.

At least ten counts were recorded for this clonotype. V usage is TRBV28 and J usage is TRBJ1-2; maybe TRBD1 (5 bases). Trimming took off 1 base at V and 4 bases at J, with 13 bases between the two ends. The CDR3 is 15 residues long. Germline CDR1 reads MDHEN; CDR2 reads SYDVKM. The CDR3 protein is CASSLSGGGGYGYTF. For the CDR3, the DNA is TGTGCCAGCAGTTTATCCGGTGGTGGGGGCTATGGCTACACCTTC.

The chain recombines TRBV15 with TRBJ1-2, with D possibly matching TRBD1 (5 bases). Germline V gene sequence: CDR1 LNHNV, CDR2 YYDKDF (reference sequence). CDR3 length equals 16 residues. The V and J ends lost 0 bases and 2 bases respectively, with 13 bases between them. The CDR3 region has the DNA TGTGCCACCAGCAGAGAGGGGGGACGGATCAACTATGGCTACACCTTC. It is translated as CATSREGGRINYGYTF.

The sample holds a few counts of this clonotype. This chain uses TRBV6-2 or TRBV6-3 with TRBJ2-2; D is uncertain. Germline lookup yields CDR1 MNHEY and CDR2 SVGEGT. Deletions cut 5 bases from V and 8 bases from J, with 12 bases between. The CDR3 totals 13 residues. The CDR3 region is CASSPLVKGELFF. As DNA, the CDR3 is TGTGCCAGCAGTCCCCTGGTAAAGGGGGAGCTGTTTTTT.

This clonotype was seen a handful of times. The J gene is TRBJ1-3, the V gene TRBV5-1, with no clear D. This CDR3 spans 15 amino acids. Per germline, CDR1 SGHRS and CDR2 YFSETQ. V lost 4 bases and J 0 bases, leaving 11 bases between the germline ends. CDR3 DNA: TGCGCCAGCAGCCAGAATGTGGGCTCTGGAAACACCATATATTTT. Translated: CASSQNVGSGNTIYF.